This is a list of T cell receptor beta chains from one sample in a study of blood T cell repertoires in COVID-19. The table came from immunoSEQ multiplex PCR; TCRdb's copy has only in-frame clones and leaves some out. The sample holds about 120,000 clones; roughly 89% are singletons and the top ten take roughly 2.2%. The sample consisted of peripheral blood. The receptor source for this set is a woman in her forties or fifties with acute or convalescent COVID-19. CDR3s include the opening cysteine and the closing phenylalanine or tryptophan. The order of the fields is clone size, D gene, J gene, V gene, CDR3 protein, CDR3 DNA. A D gene is named only where the DNA matches it firmly. Not all rows give a size; the values are once, few, many and, for expanded clones, a class.

- TRBD1 TRBJ2-5 TRBV6-5 CASSRRAQGEETQYF TGTGCCAGCAGCCGCCGGGCCCAGGGGGAAGAGACCCAGTACTTC
once TRBD2 TRBJ2-1 TRBV20-1 CSASNLLAGAGNEQFF TGCAGTGCTAGTAACTTGCTAGCGGGAGCTGGCAATGAGCAGTTCTTC
- TRBD2 TRBJ2-2 TRBV10-1 CASSEEGLETGELFF TGCGCCAGCAGTGAGGAGGGACTAGAAACCGGGGAGCTGTTTTTT
- - TRBJ1-1 TRBV27 CASSLSVKGSTEAFF TGTGCCAGCAGTTTGTCGGTAAAAGGGAGCACTGAAGCTTTCTTT
few TRBD2 TRBJ2-5 TRBV19 CASSVGGETQYF TGTGCCAGTAGCGTGGGGGGGGAGACCCAGTACTTC
- TRBD2 TRBJ2-1 TRBV5-1 CASSLDGGRFNEQFF TGCGCCAGCAGCTTGGACGGCGGGAGATTTAATGAGCAGTTCTTC
- - TRBJ1-1 TRBV7-9 CASSLEDTEAFF TGTGCCAGCAGCTTGGAGGACACTGAAGCTTTCTTT
- - TRBJ1-1 TRBV30 CAWSRKGLVEAFF TGTGCCTGGTCGAGGAAGGGGTTAGTTGAAGCTTTCTTT
- TRBD1 TRBJ2-2 TRBV27 CASSTGTGAGELFF TGTGCCAGCAGTACCGGGACAGGGGCCGGGGAGCTGTTTTTT
- - TRBJ1-4 TRBV18 CASSRGPNEKLFF TGTGCCAGCTCAAGGGGCCCCAATGAAAAACTGTTTTTT
- - TRBJ1-3 TRBV30 CACTTGTIIFGGNTIYF TGTGCCTGTACCACCGGGACTATAATATTCGGTGGAAACACCATATATTTT
- - TRBJ1-2 TRBV7-3 CASSLEQGIGGYTF TGTGCCAGCAGCTTAGAACAGGGAATAGGTGGCTACACCTTC
- - TRBJ1-1 TRBV19 CASITPGLMNTEAFF TGTGCCAGTATTACCCCGGGACTGATGAACACTGAAGCTTTCTTT
- - TRBJ2-5 TRBV10-3 CAISGGGAGETQYF TGTGCCATCAGTGGTGGGGGGGCCGGAGAGACCCAGTACTTC
- TRBD1 TRBJ1-1 TRBV7-9 CASSAQGARNTEAFF TGTGCCAGCAGCGCCCAGGGGGCTCGGAACACTGAAGCTTTCTTT
- TRBD2 TRBJ2-2 TRBV3-1/TRBV3-2 CASSQGSGSYGELFF TGTGCCAGCAGCCAAGGGAGCGGGAGCTACGGGGAGCTGTTTTTT
- TRBD2 TRBJ2-7 TRBV5-1 CASSKALAGGDEQYF TGCGCCAGCAGCAAGGCACTAGCGGGGGGCGACGAGCAGTACTTC
- - TRBJ2-3 TRBV24-1 CATSDLGGTPPDTQYF TGTGCCACCAGTGATTTGGGCGGGACGCCACCAGATACGCAGTATTTT
- - TRBJ1-4 TRBV18 CASSPTAGVGEKLFF TGTGCCAGCTCACCGACCGCGGGGGTAGGGGAAAAACTGTTTTTT
- TRBD1 TRBJ1-1 TRBV10-3 CAISGQGNTEAFF TGTGCCATCAGTGGACAGGGAAACACTGAAGCTTTCTTT
- - TRBJ1-1 TRBV30 CAWSVTGLGGGEAFF TGTGCCTGGAGTGTAACGGGCCTGGGTGGAGGTGAAGCTTTCTTT
- TRBD1 TRBJ1-2 TRBV7-2 CASSSGQGLGYGYTF TGTGCCAGCAGCTCCGGACAGGGATTGGGCTATGGCTACACCTTC
- - TRBJ2-5 TRBV9 CASSVGSIQETQYF TGTGCCAGCAGCGTAGGTTCTATACAAGAGACCCAGTACTTC
- TRBD1 TRBJ1-6 TRBV7-2 CASSFRDRGNSPLHF TGTGCCAGCAGCTTCCGGGACAGGGGGAATTCACCCCTCCACTTT
- - TRBJ2-7 TRBV4-3 CASSQELALPAEQYF TGCGCCAGCAGCCAAGAACTAGCCCTCCCCGCCGAGCAGTACTTC
- - TRBJ1-3 TRBV5-1 CASSDTGGNTIYF TGCGCCAGCAGCGATACAGGGGGAAACACCATATATTTT
- - TRBJ2-7 TRBV20-1 CSANREPEQYF TGCAGTGCTAACAGGGAACCCGAGCAGTACTTC